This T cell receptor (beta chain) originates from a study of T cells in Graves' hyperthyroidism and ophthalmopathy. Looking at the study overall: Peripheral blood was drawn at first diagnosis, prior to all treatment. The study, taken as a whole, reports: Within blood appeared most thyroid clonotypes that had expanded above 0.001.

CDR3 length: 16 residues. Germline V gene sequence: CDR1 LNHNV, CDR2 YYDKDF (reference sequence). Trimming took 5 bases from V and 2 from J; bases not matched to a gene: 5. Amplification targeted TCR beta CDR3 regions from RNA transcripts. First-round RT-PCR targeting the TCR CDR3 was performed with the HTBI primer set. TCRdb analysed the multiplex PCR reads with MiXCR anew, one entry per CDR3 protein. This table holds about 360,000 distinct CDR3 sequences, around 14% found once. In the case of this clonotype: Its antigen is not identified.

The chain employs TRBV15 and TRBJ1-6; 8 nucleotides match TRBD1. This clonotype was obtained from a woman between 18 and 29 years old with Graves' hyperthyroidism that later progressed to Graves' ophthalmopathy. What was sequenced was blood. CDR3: CATSSQDRAYNSPLHF. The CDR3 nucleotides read TGTGCCACCAGCTCACAGGACAGGGCCTATAATTCACCCCTCCACTTT.